This record covers a single T cell receptor beta chain. This clone was found a few times. Its antigen is currently not known. No quality values exist for individual bases; no much larger clone is one base distant. Samples from volunteer blood donors who had recovered from COVID-19 were contributed by a second Seattle source. Each collaborating institution followed its own protocols to collect whole blood in K2EDTA tubes. For TCRbeta analysis, collaborators shipped samples as frozen whole blood, isolated PBMCs, or DNA extracted from either of those sample types. This record comes from a study of blood T cell repertoires in COVID-19 (dated by TCRdb to 2019 to 2021). About the full investigation: Samples from collaborators originated in the United States, Italy and Spain and spanned both the acute and convalescent phases of COVID-19. Nearly every sample came with metadata listing a de-identified subject ID, COVID-19 status, age in years and sex. The samples were drawn from two sources: the first 160 participants of the ongoing ImmuneRACE study, and over 950 subjects contributed by 6 global collaborators. The repertoires were released in a freely available public database meant as a resource for research on the immune response to SARS-CoV-2. The material from the prospective study consisted of cDNA or gDNA derived from T cells, B-cell-depleted T cells, or PBMCs. HLA class I and class II types, where available, came from metadata supplied by the sample provider rather than from assay-based typing. The dataset comprised deeply sampled blood TCRbeta repertoires from subjects exposed to, actively infected with, or recovered from COVID-19. Broader findings and caveats from the paper: How much clinical and demographic metadata was included differed by source and by participant, and the metadata was provided uncurated.

TCRbeta CDR3 regions were amplified from genomic DNA by means of the immunoSEQ Assay, a bias-controlled multiplex PCR. On the authors' methods: Within the assay, amplification of reference gene primers was used to estimate how many nucleated cells each sample contained. To quantify the absolute abundance of each unique TCRbeta CDR3 rearrangement, sequence reads were collapsed and filtered. For each sample, productive Simpson clonality was calculated as the square root of Simpson's diversity index over productive rearrangements. In its TCRdb copy, this immuneACCESS table keeps in-frame sequences only and misses some clones. Where compared with another copy, unresolved V genes explain less than half of these, and the others have no known cause. V, J and clone size derive from that table, while D and trimming were established from the DNA sequence. For this sample there are about 220,000 clones; about 85% appear just once. 2.9% of the sample lies in the top ten.

Measured from the cysteine to the phenylalanine, the CDR3 is 15 residues long. Solely the CDR3 DNA is kept, with 45 bases framed from the first base. The germline V gene (reference sequence) specifies WNHNN as CDR1 and SYGVQD as CDR2. V is cut back by 6 bases and J by 3 bases, with 6 bases in the junction unmatched. The sequence is built from TRBV10-1 and TRBJ2-7; TRBD2 lines up with 12 middle nucleotides. Sequenced input: peripheral blood. The receptor was isolated from a man aged 50-59 years who had recovered from COVID-19. The CDR3 amino acid sequence is: CASSPLAGGVYEQYF. The nucleotide sequence reads as follows: TGCGCCAGCAGCCCACTAGCGGGAGGCGTCTACGAGCAGTACTTC.